Below, 26 T cell receptor beta chains from the same sample are listed, as sequenced in a study of shared clonotypes between healthy human individuals. TCRdb keeps only in-frame clones here, not all; method: immunoSEQ multiplex PCR. This table has about 1 million clones, about 74% appearing once. Material for sequencing was memory CD4+ T cells sorted from blood. Subset here: CD45RA-negative fraction. Receptor source: a man younger than 30 in good health.

This chain joins TRBV9 and TRBJ2-3; 9 bases agree with TRBD1. The V segment lost 4 bases and the J segment 2 bases; nucleotides outside the gene matches: 5. The CDR3 is 15 amino acids. CDR1 is SGDLS and CDR2 is YYNGEE in the germline V gene. This CDR3 is CASSQQGAPTDTQYF. The CDR3 DNA reads as TGTGCCAGCAGCCAACAGGGGGCGCCCACAGATACGCAGTATTTT.

This clone showed up just once. The V gene is TRBV6-5, the J gene TRBJ1-2, with TRBD1 matching over 8 bases. The V and J ends lost 3 bases and 5 bases, in that order; junction bases with no gene match: 5. The germline V gene has CDR1 MNHEY and CDR2 SVGAGI. The CDR3 is 14 residues long. CDR3 protein: CASSYQGAGYGYTF. The CDR3 nucleotides are TGTGCCAGCAGTTATCAGGGGGCAGGGTATGGCTACACCTTC.

The chain uses TRBV27 and TRBJ1-6; perhaps TRBD1 as D (5 bases). Germline CDR1 reads MNHEY; CDR2 reads SMNVEV (reference sequence). The CDR3 covers 15 residues. Trimming shortened V by 5 bases and J by 13 bases, and 21 bases separated the two germline ends. Here the CDR3 DNA reads TGTGCCAGCAGTACAACCACCGGGACGCGGTCCCCCCTCCACTTT. It encodes CASSTTTGTRSPLHF.

This chain joins TRBV11-2 and TRBJ2-7; D ambiguous. V was trimmed by 4 bases and J by 2 bases, leaving 9 bases between them. CDR3 length: 13 amino acids. Germline-derived CDR1 and CDR2 are SGHAT and FQNNGV. The CDR3 DNA reads as TGTGCCAGCAGCTCGGACCCCCCCTACGAGCAGTACTTC. Protein: CASSSDPPYEQYF.

This clone was observed a single time. The rearrangement joins TRBV30 to TRBJ1-1; D may be TRBD1 (6 bases). Looked up from germline, CDR1 is GTSNPN and CDR2 is SVGIG (reference sequence). V shed 5 bases and J shed 8 bases, with 12 bases lying between them. There are 11 residues in the CDR3. CDR3 sequence (DNA): TGTGCCTGGGGAGGGGGGGTCGAAGCTTTCTTT. Amino acids: CAWGGGVEAFF.

The table lists this clone with a count of one. V gene TRBV19 combines with J gene TRBJ2-1; 11 bases align to TRBD2. CDR1 is LNHDA and CDR2 is SQIVND in the germline V gene (reference sequence). This CDR3 has 15 residues. The J segment lost 6 bases and the V segment lost 7 bases, leaving 8 bases of the junction unmatched. The CDR3 spells CASIWVAGGPNEQFF. In DNA form, the CDR3 reads TGTGCCAGTATCTGGGTAGCGGGAGGGCCCAATGAGCAGTTCTTC.

The V call is TRBV5-1, the J call TRBJ2-2; D might be TRBD2 (6 bases). CDR3 length equals 15 residues. Trimming shortened V by 7 bases and J by 0 bases, and 13 bases separated the two germline ends. CDR1 SGHRS and CDR2 YFSETQ come from the germline V gene. In DNA form, the CDR3 reads TGCGCCAGCCGGTCGGCGGGGACGAACACCGGGGAGCTGTTTTTT. Translating gives CASRSAGTNTGELFF.

J is TRBJ2-1 and V is TRBV5-8; 10 bases agree with TRBD1. This CDR3 region has 16 residues. V lost 1 base, J lost 5 bases, and 6 bases stayed unmatched. Germline CDR1 and CDR2: SGHTS and YDEGEE. CDR3 amino acids: CASSLRRDRGNNEQFF. Here the CDR3 DNA reads TGTGCCAGCAGCTTGCGCCGGGACAGGGGCAACAATGAGCAGTTCTTC.

The chain joins TRBV5-6 to TRBJ2-7; a possible D gene is TRBD2 (6 bases). The CDR3 covers 14 residues. V lost 0 bases and J 4 bases, leaving 11 bases between the germline ends. Germline loops: CDR1 SGHDT, CDR2 YYEEEE. CDR3 nucleotides: TGTGCCAGCAGCTTGGGGGCGGGAAAGTACGAGCAGTACTTC. This encodes CASSLGAGKYEQYF.

This clone was counted between two and nine times. The V gene is TRBV4-3, the J gene TRBJ2-5; D is possibly TRBD2 (5 bases). The CDR3 is 16 amino acids. Trimming shortened V by 1 base and J by 5 bases, and 17 bases separated the two germline ends. CDR1 LGHNA and CDR2 YSLEER come from the germline V gene. CDR3 nucleotides: TGCGCCAGCAGCCAAGGGGCTAGCCGGGGTGCGGAGACCCAGTACTTC. Residues: CASSQGASRGAETQYF.

This clone was counted only a few times. The V call is TRBV19, the J call TRBJ1-2; D remains ambiguous. V lost 2 bases to trimming and J lost 8 bases, with 6 bases between them. Germline CDR1 LNHDA, CDR2 SQIVND (reference sequence). This CDR3 comprises 11 residues. In nucleotides, the CDR3 is TGTGCCAGTAGTATAAGAGGAGGCTACACCTTC. Protein product: CASSIRGGYTF. Variable domain in full (rest from reference TRBV19 and TRBJ1-2): DGGITQSPKYLFRKEGQNVTLSCEQNLNHDAMYWYRQDPGQGLRLIYYSQIVNDFQKGDIAEGYSVSREKKESFPLTVTSAQKNPTAFYLCASSIRGGYTFGSGTRLTVV.

J is TRBJ2-7 and V is TRBV6-4; D is undetermined. Germline-derived CDR1 and CDR2 are MRHNA and SNTAGT. Trimming took off 0 bases at V and 9 bases at J, with 9 bases between the two ends. This CDR3 has 12 residues. The CDR3 bases are TGTGCCAGCAGTGACTCGAATCAGGTGCAGTACTTC. This sequence encodes CASSDSNQVQYF.

This chain links TRBV2 with TRBJ2-3, with 13 bases identical to TRBD2. CDR3 length: 16 residues. J lost 8 bases, V lost 7 bases, and 12 bases had no gene match. Per the germline V gene, CDR1 is SNHLY and CDR2 is FYNNEI. The CDR3: CASTVGTSGGAGTQYF. For the CDR3, the DNA is TGTGCCAGCACCGTGGGCACTAGCGGGGGGGCAGGTACGCAGTATTTT. Supplemented by reference TRBV2 and TRBJ2-3, the full variable domain reads EPEVTQTPSHQVTQMGQEVILRCVPISNHLYFYWYRQILGQKVEFLVSFYNNEISEKSEIFDDQFSVERPDGSNFTLKIRSTKLEDSAMYFCASTVGTSGGAGTQYFGPGTRLTVL.

The chain couples TRBV27 to TRBJ2-7; 14 bases align to TRBD2. Germline trimming cut 6 bases from V and 4 bases from J; bases unmatched to any gene: 8. The CDR3 is 16 residues long. CDR1 and CDR2 from the germline V gene are MNHEY and SMNVEV (reference sequence). CDR3 amino acids: CASSPGTSGSIYEQYF. The CDR3 DNA reads as TGTGCCAGCAGCCCCGGGACTAGCGGGAGCATTTACGAGCAGTACTTC.

This clone has only a few counts. The V gene is TRBV5-1, the J gene TRBJ2-2; no definite D call. Trimming pared 0 bases from V and 6 bases from J, leaving 15 bases between. The CDR3 contains 16 residues. Germline lookup yields CDR1 SGHRS and CDR2 YFSETQ. The CDR3 protein is CASSLVLSGLAGELFF. CDR3 coding DNA: TGCGCCAGCAGCTTGGTCCTATCGGGCCTTGCCGGGGAGCTGTTTTTT.

The sample holds many counts of this clone. The genes are TRBV2 and TRBJ1-2, with D possibly matching TRBD1 (6 bases). V lost 6 bases and J lost 4, with 12 bases in between. The length of the CDR3 is 13 residues. Germline V gives CDR1 SNHLY, CDR2 FYNNEI. CDR3 nucleotides: TGTGCCAGCAGCGGGGACAACCGCTATGGCTACACCTTC. This gives the protein CASSGDNRYGYTF.

The chain links TRBV6-5 to TRBJ1-1; D is uncertain. Trimming removed 2 bases from V and 6 bases from J, with 13 bases in between. The CDR3 totals 14 residues. Per germline, CDR1 MNHEY and CDR2 SVGAGI. CDR3 in amino acids: CASSYAKWGSEAFF. The CDR3, as DNA: TGTGCCAGCAGTTACGCTAAGTGGGGTTCTGAAGCTTTCTTT.

V gene TRBV7-9 combines with J gene TRBJ1-5, with 10 bases matching TRBD1. This CDR3 comprises 15 residues. V gave up 5 bases and J gave up 1 base; unmatched junction bases: 2. Germline V gene data show CDR1 as SEHNR and CDR2 as FQNEAQ (reference sequence). The DNA for the CDR3 is TGTGCCAGCAGCACGGACAGGGGGAGCAATCAGCCCCAGCATTTT. Amino acid sequence: CASSTDRGSNQPQHF.

This chain joins TRBV10-3 and TRBJ2-1; 8 positions agree with TRBD2. Per the germline V gene, CDR1 is ENHRY and CDR2 is SYGVKD. This CDR3 contains 15 residues. The V segment lost 6 bases and the J segment 7 bases; nucleotides outside the gene matches: 11. This chain's CDR3 is CAISDPGLGTNEQFF. The CDR3 nucleotides read TGTGCCATCAGCGATCCGGGACTAGGGACAAATGAGCAGTTCTTC.

This rearrangement joins TRBV11-2 to TRBJ2-7, with 7 nucleotides matching TRBD2. The length of the CDR3 is 16 residues. J was trimmed by 4 bases and V by 5 bases; bases with no gene match: 14. Germline V gene sequence: CDR1 SGHAT, CDR2 FQNNGV. For the CDR3, the DNA is TGTGCCAGCAGCGGGAGGGGTGGGACTCTCAATTACGAGCAGTACTTC. This sequence encodes CASSGRGGTLNYEQYF.

Regarding this clone: Additional DNA sequences in this sample encode the identical CDR3. The genes are TRBV5-4 and TRBJ2-5; TRBD1 matches 8 bases. Trimming cost V 4 bases and J 5 bases; bases outside gene matches: 1. Germline V CDR1 and CDR2: SGHNT, YYREEE (reference sequence). This CDR3 is 12 amino acids long. As DNA, the CDR3 is TGTGCCAGCAGCCGGGACAGGGAGACCCAGTACTTC. It encodes CASSRDRETQYF.

CDR3 loop: CASSFPGTGVSQPQHF. As DNA, the CDR3 is TGTGCCAGTAGTTTTCCCGGGACAGGGGTTAGTCAGCCCCAGCATTTT. V usage is TRBV19 and J usage is TRBJ1-5, with 10 bases matching TRBD1. Trimming cost V 5 bases and J 6 bases; bases outside gene matches: 10. Germline values: CDR1 LNHDA, CDR2 SQIVND (reference sequence). The length of the CDR3 is 16 residues.

This clone was observed a single time. CDR3 DNA sequence: TGTGCCAGCAGTGAACCAGCGGGGGAACAAGAGACCCAGTACTTC. It specifies CASSEPAGEQETQYF. V and J are TRBV2 and TRBJ2-5, with TRBD2 matching 8 bases. V dropped 2 bases and J dropped 2; count of bases not matched to a gene: 4. This CDR3 region has 15 residues. Germline V lookup: CDR1 SNHLY, CDR2 FYNNEI.

The chain links TRBV18 to TRBJ2-5; D perhaps matches TRBD2 (5 bases). Between the trimmed V and J ends, which lost 6 bases and 7 bases, there was a span of 12 bases. This CDR3 is built from 12 residues. In germline, CDR1 is KGHSH, CDR2 LQKENI. CDR3 sequence reads: CASSREVGTQYF. CDR3 in DNA: TGTGCCAGCTCCCGGGAAGTGGGGACCCAGTACTTC.

This chain joins TRBV29-1 and TRBJ1-2; D is ambiguous. The CDR3 has 11 residues. The V gene's germline CDR1 is SQVTM and CDR2 ANQGSEA. V was shortened by 3 bases and J by 2 bases, with 4 bases between the two germline ends. As DNA, the CDR3 is TGCAGCGTTGAGCTGAACTATGGCTACACCTTC. It specifies CSVELNYGYTF. Looking up the rest from reference TRBV29-1 and TRBJ1-2 gives the full variable domain: SAVISQKPSRDICQRGTSLTIQCQVDSQVTMMFWYRQQPGQSLTLIATANQGSEATYESGFVIDKFPISRPNLTFSTLTVSNMSPEDSSIYLCSVELNYGYTFGSGTRLTVV.

With respect to this clone: Other DNA sequences in this specimen translate into the identical CDR3. This chain links TRBV5-1 with TRBJ2-5; maybe TRBD1 (5 bases). This CDR3 is built from 14 residues. Trimming removed 0 bases at V and 0 bases at J, with 6 bases between. Germline CDR1 reads SGHRS; CDR2 reads YFSETQ. CDR3 DNA sequence: TGCGCCAGCAGCTTGGAGGGGAACCAAGAGACCCAGTACTTC. It encodes CASSLEGNQETQYF.